This entry features one T cell receptor (beta chain) sequence. This clone was seen a single time. Its antigen remains unidentified. No base quality information exists; no much larger clone differs at one position. The entry originates in a study of blood T cell repertoires in COVID-19 (dated by TCRdb to about 2020). Background on the whole study: Samples covering the acute and convalescent phases of COVID-19 were provided by collaborators in the United States, Italy and Spain. Deeply sampled blood TCRbeta repertoires from subjects exposed to, actively infected with, or recovered from COVID-19 were included in the dataset. A freely available public database, intended as a resource for researchers studying the immune response to SARS-CoV-2, is where the repertoires were released. The samples were drawn from the first 160 participants of the ongoing ImmuneRACE study and from about 1,200 subjects provided by 6 global collaborators. The material from the prospective study consisted of cDNA or gDNA derived from T cells, B-cell-depleted T cells, or PBMCs. Where available, HLA class I and class II types were taken from metadata supplied by the sample provider and were not determined by assay-based typing. Sample metadata almost always included a de-identified subject ID, COVID-19 status, age in years and sex. Broad study findings and their caveats: The quantity of clinical and demographic metadata differed by source and by participant and was supplied without curation.

One collaborating source in Seattle enrolled patients while the patients were actively infected and followed the patients over time throughout the course of disease. Whole blood was collected in K2EDTA tubes by collaborating institutions according to the institutions' own protocols. Collaborator samples were shipped for TCRbeta analysis as frozen whole blood, isolated PBMCs, or DNA extracted from either sample type. TCRbeta CDR3 regions were amplified from genomic DNA by means of the immunoSEQ Assay, a bias-controlled multiplex PCR. For the original study's pipeline: The number of nucleated cells in each sample was estimated by amplification of reference gene primers within the assay. Sequence reads were collapsed and filtered to measure the absolute abundance of every unique TCRbeta CDR3 rearrangement. For each sample, productive Simpson clonality was calculated by taking the square root of Simpson's diversity index across productive rearrangements. Imported from immuneACCESS, the table was reduced by TCRdb to in-frame sequences with V and J called. These copies leave out some clones; in studies compared against another copy, an unresolved V gene accounts for under half, and the cause of the remainder is not known. That table supplies the V and J calls and clone size; D and trimming were determined from the DNA. The sample table records a few hundred thousand clones; approximately 92% of these occur just once. Clones ranked in the top ten supply roughly 2.7% of the sample.

Deletion took 0 bases off V and 4 bases off J, with a span of 9 bases between the germline ends. Based on the germline V gene, the CDR1 and CDR2 sequences are MGHRA and YSYEKL. The CDR3 goes from the cysteine to the phenylalanine over 15 residues. CDR3 DNA only is kept here, 45 bases in frame from base 1. The source material was peripheral blood. The V and J segments used are TRBV4-1 and TRBJ1-4; no D gene call is confident. The clonotype was recovered from a person aged 18 to 30 with COVID-19, enrolled during active disease. The nucleotides are TGCGCCAGCAGCCAAGATTCCAGGTATAATGAAAAACTGTTTTTT. Its amino acids are CASSQDSRYNEKLFF.